The following is a T cell receptor beta chain sequence with its context. This clonotype was detected a few times. Its antigen remains undetermined. There are no base qualities to consult, and no much larger clone falls within one base. The data were obtained in a study of regulatory T cells in long-lasting Graves disease (dated by TCRdb to the early 2020s). Some background on the complete study: Newly diagnosed Graves' disease patients had taken antithyroid drugs for less than 3 months. TCR sequencing covered some 13 persistent and around 20 newly diagnosed Graves' disease patients, approximately 33 samples in total. This study used TCR sequencing and RNA sequencing of peripheral blood to compare persistent Graves' disease patients against newly diagnosed Graves' disease patients. The study was registered as a clinical trial and conducted in China.

Explained via the paper, the time point label denotes: newly diagnosed GD, antithyroid drugs for less than 3 months. RNA was extracted from PBMCs in TRIzol for both TCR sequencing and RNA sequencing. Graves' disease was diagnosed according to American Thyroid Association guidelines. The patients came from an endocrinology department in Xi'an, China. Each patient gave approximately 9.7 milliliters of peripheral blood, collected in an EDTA anticoagulant tube. PBMCs were isolated by Ficoll Paque Plus density gradient separation without further T cell sorting. An Agilent 2100 Bioanalyzer and agarose gel were used to assess RNA quality, and a NanoDrop 2000 was used to measure RNA concentration. Results and caveats for the whole study, not just this receptor: The study examined only peripheral blood because the primary lesion, thyroid tissue, could not be accessed. Patients with persistent disease shared more public clonotypes (around 3,000) than newly diagnosed patients did (about 1,000). TRBV28, TRBJ1-2 and TRBJ2-5 were preferentially used in persistent disease, while TRBV20-1 and TRBJ2-1 were favored in newly diagnosed disease. Lower TCR Shannon entropy and fewer highly expanded clones were observed in persistent Graves' disease patients than in newly diagnosed patients, which suggested clonal expansion. The authors noted that the small sample size was a limitation that may lower accuracy. Sequencing and analysis were restricted to the TCR beta chain.

The CDR1 and CDR2 encoded by the germline V gene are SQVTM and ANQGSEA. Its CDR3 holds 11 amino acids, cysteine through phenylalanine. Only the CDR3 portion is preserved as DNA: 33 bases, with reading frame beginning at the first base. The protocol used for the library was multiplex PCR. Sequencing used an Illumina HiSeq 4000. CDR3 regions were amplified by Arm-PCR with iRepertoire HTBI primers to construct TCR beta libraries. Gel purification was performed on PCR products prior to sequencing. The authors' analysis ran thus. Gene usage analysis of CDR3 amino acid clonotypes relied on the roughly 60 TRBV and fewer than 15 TRBJ segments identified across samples. COPE and FqMerger were used to merge filtered high-quality paired reads into contigs. BLAST was used to align contigs to IMGT TRBV, TRBD and TRBJ reference genes, and CDR3 was defined according to IMGT. Clonotypes above 0.1% frequency were classified as highly expanded clones. Shannon entropy was used to measure repertoire diversity, and the Gini coefficient was used to measure V-J evenness. A clonotype found in more than one individual was treated as public. The public reads were reprocessed in TCRdb via fastp at Q25 and MiXCR, keeping in-frame beta chains. Every entry covers one CDR3 protein and lists the most common genes and DNA from its rows. Here the V and J calls rest on TCRdb's processing, not on the authors' analysis. Present in this sample are about 540,000 distinct CDR3 sequences, approximately 12% of which were seen just once. The ten largest clones capture under 10% of the sample.

These data were likewise used in another study, on T cells in Graves' hyperthyroidism and ophthalmopathy. Looking at the second paper: Graves' hyperthyroidism was defined as stable when no progression to ophthalmopathy occurred over 18 months of follow-up. Hyperthyroidism patients were newly diagnosed, with disease duration under 2 months, and aged 18 to 65 years. Patients with uncontrolled infections, other autoimmune diseases, pregnancy or lactation were excluded. Diagnoses were established on the basis of clinical symptoms, serum thyroxine and TRAb, thyroid ultrasound, and orbital computed tomography. The first round of RT-PCR for the TCR CDR3 was performed with the HTBI primer set and the Qiagen OneStep RT-PCR kit. Most expanded thyroid clonotypes (frequency above 0.001) were also detected in blood, a finding suggesting that blood repertoires may reflect thyroid immune responses. A model built on a 13 V-J signature distinguished ophthalmopathy from stable hyperthyroidism, reaching over 85% sensitivity and under 84% specificity in cross-validation and 80%/75% in testing. In validation, progression to ophthalmopathy was predicted by the model with around 71% sensitivity and under 85% specificity, a median of around 6.5 months before onset. To identify TCR V-J signatures that set the groups apart, the researchers used a discovery cohort of about a hundred patients, made up of 40 to 45 with Graves' ophthalmopathy and some 58 with stable Graves' hyperthyroidism. Prospective prediction of ophthalmopathy was tested in an independent validation cohort of some 19 hyperthyroidism patients and approximately 17 patients who later progressed to ophthalmopathy. For training and testing, the 100 or so patients in the discovery cohort were randomly divided in a 7:3 ratio. In about 6 Graves' hyperthyroidism patients, the study also compared T-cell repertoires from thyroid tissue with T-cell repertoires from blood. After sampling, hyperthyroidism patients received methimazole starting at 30 mg daily, and ophthalmopathy patients received high-dose intravenous methylprednisolone. Libraries were constructed in a second round of multiplex PCR, after which size selection and purification were performed. Libraries were sequenced paired-end with 100 bp reads on an Illumina HiSeq2000. SOAPnuke was used to process the raw data, throwing out any read that contained adapters or uncalled bases, had a mean Phred below 15, or lacked an exact constant-primer or identifier match. High-quality paired reads were merged using COPE v1.2.5, and each unique nucleotide sequence was defined as a clonotype. MiTCR v1.1 was used to align clonotypes to the IMGT TRBV, TRBD and TRBJ reference segments. Only V-J combinations with frequency above 0.0001, covering about 99% of repertoires, were analysed. The TCS score was defined as the ratio of F50 (clonal expansion) to E x V (chaos), calculated using BLOSUM62-based TCRdist between CDR3 peptides within each V-J. Welch's t-statistics and random forest reduced around 550 V-J features to around 14, which were used in a naive Bayes classifier (R e1071). Sample size was not statistically predetermined, and investigators were not blinded to group allocation. The paper reports TCR Vbeta CDR3 sequencing of some 140 peripheral blood samples: 43 ophthalmopathy, fewer than 80 hyperthyroidism and 17 progressor patients.

This clonotype was obtained from a man aged 25 to 40 with Graves disease. Donor details come from another sample of the same person, matched by shared clones. The chain uses TRBV29-1 and TRBJ2-3, with the D gene not confidently named. This sample comprised peripheral blood mononuclear cells (PBMCs), obtained at new diagnosis, from a patient treated with antithyroid drugs. The nucleotide sequence reads as follows: TGCACCGCCCGGTTCACAGATACGCAGTATTTT. Its amino acids are CTARFTDTQYF.